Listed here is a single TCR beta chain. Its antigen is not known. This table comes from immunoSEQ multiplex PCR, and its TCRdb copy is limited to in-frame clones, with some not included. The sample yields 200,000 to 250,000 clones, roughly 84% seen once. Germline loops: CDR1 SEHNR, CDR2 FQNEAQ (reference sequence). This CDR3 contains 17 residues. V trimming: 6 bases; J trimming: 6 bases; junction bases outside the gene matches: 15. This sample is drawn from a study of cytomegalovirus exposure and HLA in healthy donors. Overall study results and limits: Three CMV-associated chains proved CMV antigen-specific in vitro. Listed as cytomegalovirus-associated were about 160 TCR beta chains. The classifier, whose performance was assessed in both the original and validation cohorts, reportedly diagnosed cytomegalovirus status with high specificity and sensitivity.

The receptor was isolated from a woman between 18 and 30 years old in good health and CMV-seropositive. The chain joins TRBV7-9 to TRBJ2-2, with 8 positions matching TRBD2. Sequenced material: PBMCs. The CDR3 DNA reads TGTGCCAGCAGAACTCGCAGAGCGGGAGAGTTCTCCGGGGAGCTGTTTTTT. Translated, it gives CASRTRRAGEFSGELFF.